Below are 17 T cell receptor beta chains sequenced from a single sample in a study of shared clonotypes between healthy human individuals. Data came from immunoSEQ multiplex PCR; TCRdb stores just in-frame clones and leaves some out. The sample has around 1.5 million clones; 98% are singletons. What was sequenced was naive CD4+ T cells sorted from blood. The subset was: CD45RA+ positively selected. These receptors were obtained from a man aged 25 to 40 in good health.

The chain couples TRBV10-2 to TRBJ1-4; D may be TRBD1 (5 bases). Germline-derived CDR1 and CDR2 are WSHSY and SAAADI. The V end lost 0 bases, the J end lost 3 bases, and 11 bases lay between the germline ends. This CDR3 comprises 16 residues. In DNA, the CDR3 is TGCGCCAGCAGTGAGTCGGGAGGGGCCTCTAATGAAAAACTGTTTTTT. Its translation is CASSESGGASNEKLFF.

This clone was counted once. The chain carries TRBV10-1 and TRBJ2-1; a weak D match, TRBD1 (5 bases). Trimming cost V 5 bases and J 10 bases, with 21 bases left between them. The germline gives CDR1 WNHNN, CDR2 SYGVQD (reference sequence). The CDR3 runs 15 residues. CDR3 residues: CASSPLVGDRREQFF. The DNA of the CDR3 is TGCGCCAGCAGTCCCTTGGTAGGGGATCGACGAGAGCAGTTCTTC.

V gene TRBV7-9 combines with J gene TRBJ2-1; 11 bases map to TRBD2. CDR1 is SEHNR, CDR2 FQNEAQ, per germline (reference sequence). The CDR3 contains 17 residues. Trimming removed 4 bases from V and 1 base from J; junction bases left unmatched: 6. The CDR3 is CASSSFLAGGSYNEQFF. For the CDR3, the DNA is TGTGCCAGCAGCTCCTTCCTAGCGGGAGGATCCTACAATGAGCAGTTCTTC.

The rearrangement uses TRBV2 and TRBJ2-5; D remains ambiguous. With 2 bases removed from V and 0 bases from J, the gap between germline ends came to 7 bases. Germline V gives CDR1 SNHLY, CDR2 FYNNEI. The CDR3 is made up of 14 amino acids. The CDR3 DNA follows: TGTGCCAGCAGTGAAAGGTCGTACCAAGAGACCCAGTACTTC. The encoded protein is CASSERSYQETQYF.

The chain has TRBV7-3 and TRBJ2-4, with unresolved D. Trimming removed 0 bases at V and 9 bases at J, with 9 bases between. This CDR3 comprises 13 residues. Germline CDR1 SGHTA, CDR2 FQGTGA. The DNA for the CDR3 is TGTGCCAGCAGCTTAACAGGGAATGCCATTCAGTACTTC. Translated, it gives CASSLTGNAIQYF.

This chain joins TRBV5-1 and TRBJ1-1; D might be TRBD1 (6 bases). The CDR3 has 15 amino acids. V was clipped by 5 bases and J by 1 base, with 15 bases between them. Germline loops: CDR1 SGHRS, CDR2 YFSETQ. In nucleotides, the CDR3 is TGCGCCAGCAGTCCAACACGGGGGGCGAACACTGAAGCTTTCTTT. Translation: CASSPTRGANTEAFF.

V usage is TRBV7-2 and J usage is TRBJ2-1; 8 bases line up with TRBD1. The length of the CDR3 is 15 residues. V trimming: 5 bases; J trimming: 4 bases; junction bases outside the gene matches: 7. Germline-derived CDR1 and CDR2 are SGHTA and FQGNSA. The CDR3 DNA is TGTGCCAGCAGCCTCGGACAGGGTTTGTACAATGAGCAGTTCTTC. Its protein is CASSLGQGLYNEQFF.

Details on this clone: The same CDR3 arises from other DNA sequences in this sample as well. The rearrangement uses TRBV6-6 and TRBJ2-7; the D gene could be TRBD1 or TRBD2 (5 bases each). Trimming took off 2 bases at V and 4 bases at J, with 9 bases between the two ends. CDR1 is MNHNY and CDR2 is SVGAGI in the germline V gene (reference sequence). The CDR3 runs to 13 residues. In DNA form, the CDR3 reads TGTGCCAGCAGTTACGGGACGGATTACGAGCAGTACTTC. Translated, it gives CASSYGTDYEQYF.

The chain joins TRBV5-8 to TRBJ2-5, with TRBD2 identical over 8 bases. This CDR3 spans 15 amino acids. Germline-derived CDR1 and CDR2 are SGHTS and YDEGEE. V lost 1 base to trimming and J lost 5 bases; unmatched junction nucleotides: 7. The CDR3 nucleotides read TGTGCCAGCAGCTTGACCGGGAGGGCCCGTGAGACCCAGTACTTC. The encoded protein is CASSLTGRARETQYF.

The chain has TRBV15 and TRBJ2-1; D may correspond to TRBD1 or TRBD2 (5 bases each). This CDR3 region has 13 residues. In germline, CDR1 is LNHNV, CDR2 YYDKDF (reference sequence). Trimming pared 1 base from V and 9 bases from J, leaving 10 bases between. The CDR3 protein is CATSRGTGLEQFF. Here the CDR3 DNA reads TGTGCCACCAGCAGAGGAACAGGACTTGAGCAGTTCTTC.

This chain connects TRBV5-1 to TRBJ2-7; TRBD2 agrees at 10 bases. The ends lost 0 bases at V and 3 bases at J; junction bases unmatched: 3. The germline V gene has CDR1 SGHRS and CDR2 YFSETQ. This CDR3 region has 15 residues. For the CDR3, the DNA is TGCGCCAGCAGCTTGGATTCTAGCGGGAGCTACGAGCAGTACTTC. Its protein is CASSLDSSGSYEQYF.

The chain recombines TRBV18 with TRBJ2-7; D uncertain. V gave up 6 bases and J gave up 5 bases, with 17 bases separating them. The CDR3 consists of 14 residues. Germline CDR1 and CDR2: KGHSH and LQKENI. The CDR3 sequence: CASSLTSAVNEQYF. DNA of the CDR3: TGTGCCAGCTCCCTGACTTCCGCAGTGAACGAGCAGTACTTC.

V usage is TRBV10-2 and J usage is TRBJ2-5; 7 bases agree with TRBD1. Germline V gene data show CDR1 as WSHSY and CDR2 as SAAADI. The CDR3 totals 13 residues. The trim removed 6 bases at V and 3 bases at J, leaving 4 bases unmatched. The CDR3 loop reads CASRYGTEETQYF. CDR3 nucleotide sequence: TGCGCCAGCAGGTACGGGACAGAAGAGACCCAGTACTTC.

The chain recombines TRBV7-9 with TRBJ1-1; tentative D call: TRBD1 (5 bases). V dropped 4 bases and J dropped 3 bases, with 12 bases sitting between them. Germline CDR1 SEHNR, CDR2 FQNEAQ (reference sequence). CDR3 length equals 14 residues. DNA of the CDR3: TGTGCCAGCAGCTCCTTAGGGGATTACACTGAAGCTTTCTTT. This codes for CASSSLGDYTEAFF. Drawing the rest from reference TRBV7-9 and TRBJ1-1, the complete variable domain is DTGVSQNPRHKITKRGQNVTFRCDPISEHNRLYWYRQTLGQGPEFLTYFQNEAQLEKSRLLSDRFSAERPKGSFSTLEIQRTEQGDSAMYLCASSSLGDYTEAFFGQGTRLTVV.

This rearrangement joins TRBV27 to TRBJ2-7; 7 positions match TRBD2. The V segment lost 8 bases and the J segment 2 bases; nucleotides outside the gene matches: 6. The CDR3 loop spans 13 amino acids. Looked up from germline, CDR1 is MNHEY and CDR2 is SMNVEV (reference sequence). For the CDR3, the DNA is TGTGCCAGCCGGGGGAGGGCGACCTACGAGCAGTACTTC. Residues: CASRGRATYEQYF.

CDR3 sequence (DNA): TGTGCCAGCAGTGACCCCCGAAGCTCCTACAATGAGCAGTTCTTC. It codes for CASSDPRSSYNEQFF. The chain carries TRBV25-1 and TRBJ2-1; D ambiguous. Trimming left V 3 bases short and J 0 bases short, with 9 bases between. Germline V gene sequence: CDR1 MGHDK, CDR2 SYGVNS. This CDR3 has 15 amino acids.

Concerning this clone: Other DNA sequences from this sample encode an identical CDR3 as well. V and J are TRBV6-5 and TRBJ1-2; 9 bases are a match to TRBD1. The trim removed 5 bases at V and 8 bases at J, leaving 3 bases unmatched. This CDR3 region has 12 residues. In germline, CDR1 is MNHEY, CDR2 SVGAGI. The CDR3 DNA sequence: TGTGCCAGCAGTCGACAGGGGGGGGGCTACACCTTC. Translating gives CASSRQGGGYTF.